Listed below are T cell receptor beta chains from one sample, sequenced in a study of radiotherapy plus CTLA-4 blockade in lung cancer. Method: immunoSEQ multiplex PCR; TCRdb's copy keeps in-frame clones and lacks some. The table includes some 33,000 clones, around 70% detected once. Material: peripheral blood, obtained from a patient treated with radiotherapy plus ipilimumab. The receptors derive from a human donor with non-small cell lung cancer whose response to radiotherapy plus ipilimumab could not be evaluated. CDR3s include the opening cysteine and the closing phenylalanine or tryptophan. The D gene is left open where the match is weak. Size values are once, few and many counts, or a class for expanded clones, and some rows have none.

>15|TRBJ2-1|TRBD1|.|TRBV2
TGTGCCAGCATCATGACAGGGCCCTCCTACAATGAGCAGTTCTTC
CASIMTGPSYNEQFF
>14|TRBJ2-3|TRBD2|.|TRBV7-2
TGTGCCAGCGCTAGCGGGACCCTCTCAGATACGCAGTATTTT
CASASGTLSDTQYF
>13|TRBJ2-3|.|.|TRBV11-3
TGTGCCAGCAGCCGGATACTAGCAGATACGCAGTATTTT
CASSRILADTQYF
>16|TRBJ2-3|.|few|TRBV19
TGTGCCAGTAGTATAGGCGGGGACCAGGAGTACGGTACGCAGTATTTT
CASSIGGDQEYGTQYF
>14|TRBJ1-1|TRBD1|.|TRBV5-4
TGTGCCAGCACCGTCAGGACAGGGACGGCTGAAGCTTTCTTT
CASTVRTGTAEAFF
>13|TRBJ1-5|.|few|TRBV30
TGTGCCTGGAGTTTTGGACAGAATCAGCCCCAGCATTTT
CAWSFGQNQPQHF
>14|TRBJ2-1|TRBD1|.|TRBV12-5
TGTGCTAGTGGCCCCGGACAGGGGGCCAATGAGCAGTTCTTC
CASGPGQGANEQFF
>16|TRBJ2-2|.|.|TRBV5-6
TGTGCCAGCAGCTTGTTGCTAGCAGATAACACCGGGGAGCTGTTTTTT
CASSLLLADNTGELFF
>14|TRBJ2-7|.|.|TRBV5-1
TGCGCCAGCAGCTTGAGGGGCGGCGCCTACGAGCAGTACTTC
CASSLRGGAYEQYF
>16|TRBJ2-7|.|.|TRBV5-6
TGTGCCAGCAGCTCAATATCAACAGGGATCTCCTACGAGCAGTACTTC
CASSSISTGISYEQYF
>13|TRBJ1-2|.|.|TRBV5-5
TGTGCCAGCAGCTTGGGACAGCTCTATGGCTACACCTTC
CASSLGQLYGYTF
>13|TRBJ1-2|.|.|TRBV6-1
TGTGCCAGCACTCCAGGGCCTTTCTATGGCTACACCTTC
CASTPGPFYGYTF
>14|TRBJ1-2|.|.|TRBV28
TGTGCCAGCAGTCTCCAACAGGGTTTGAGGGGCTACACCTTC
CASSLQQGLRGYTF
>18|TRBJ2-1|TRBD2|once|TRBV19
TGTGCCAGTAGTATCCTGGTCCCCCGGACTAGCGGGAGCAATGAGCAGTTCTTC
CASSILVPRTSGSNEQFF
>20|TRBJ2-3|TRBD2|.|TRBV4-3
TGCGCCAGCAGCCAAGGACTTTCTCCGGGACTAGCGGGAGGCACAGATACGCAGTATTTT
CASSQGLSPGLAGGTDTQYF
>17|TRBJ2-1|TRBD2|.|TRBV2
TGTGCCAGCAGTGGGGTCCAACTAGCGGGAGGGCGGAATGAGCAGTTCTTC
CASSGVQLAGGRNEQFF
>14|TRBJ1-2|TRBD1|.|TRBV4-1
TGCGCCAGCAGCCTCGGGACAGGGAGGTATGGCTACACCTTC
CASSLGTGRYGYTF
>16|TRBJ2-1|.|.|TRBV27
TGTGCCAGCAGTTTATATAGCGGAAGCAACTACAATGAGCAGTTCTTC
CASSLYSGSNYNEQFF
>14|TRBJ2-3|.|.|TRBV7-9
TGTGCCAGCAGCCCGACGACTCCCACAGATACGCAGTATTTT
CASSPTTPTDTQYF
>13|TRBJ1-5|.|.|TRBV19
TGTGCCAGTAATAGGGGCCCGGGGGAGCCCCGGCATTTT
CASNRGPGEPRHF
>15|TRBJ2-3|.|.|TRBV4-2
TGTGCCAGCAGCCAAGACCCGGGGGGCACAGATACGCAGTATTTT
CASSQDPGGTDTQYF
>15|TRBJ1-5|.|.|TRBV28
TGTGCCAGCAGTCCCTCCGGGACACTGAATCAGCCCCAGCATTTT
CASSPSGTLNQPQHF
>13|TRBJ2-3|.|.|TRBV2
TGTGCCAGCAGTAGAGGGACAACAGATACGCAGTATTTT
CASSRGTTDTQYF
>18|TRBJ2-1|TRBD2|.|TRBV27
TGTGCCAGCAGTCCAATGATCCCGACTAGCGGTCATCACAATGAGCAGTTCTTC
CASSPMIPTSGHHNEQFF
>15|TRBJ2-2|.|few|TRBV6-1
TGTGCCAGTGAGAGGACTATCCCTTTAACCGGGGAGCTGTTTTTT
CASERTIPLTGELFF
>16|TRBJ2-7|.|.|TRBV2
TGTGCCAGCAGTGCGCAGGGACTCACTAGCTCCTACGAGCAGTACTTC
CASSAQGLTSSYEQYF
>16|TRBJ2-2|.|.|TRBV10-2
TGCGCCAGCAGGGGTCGGGGGGCCGCGAACACCGGGGAGCTGTTTTTT
CASRGRGAANTGELFF
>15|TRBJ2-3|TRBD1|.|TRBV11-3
TGTGCCAGCAGCCGAGGACAGGGGAGCACAGATACGCAGTATTTT
CASSRGQGSTDTQYF
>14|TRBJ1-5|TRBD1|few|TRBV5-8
TGTGCCAGCAGCTTCGGACAGGGGGCTCAGCCCCAGCATTTT
CASSFGQGAQPQHF
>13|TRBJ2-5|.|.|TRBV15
TGTGCCACCAGCCGGCAAGGGGGAGAGACCCAGTACTTC
CATSRQGGETQYF
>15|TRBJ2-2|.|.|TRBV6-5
TGTGCCACCGCAGTAACATTCCTTGGCACCGGGGAGCTGTTTTTT
CATAVTFLGTGELFF
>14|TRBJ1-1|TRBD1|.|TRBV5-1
TGCGCCAGCAGCATATCCCAGGGGGGCCTTGAAGCTTTCTTT
CASSISQGGLEAFF
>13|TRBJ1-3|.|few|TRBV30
TGTGCCTGGAGTGCAGGGGCTGGAAACACCATATATTTT
CAWSAGAGNTIYF
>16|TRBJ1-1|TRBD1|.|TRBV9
TGTGCCAGCAGCCCTATGACAGGGGGCCCGAACACTGAAGCTTTCTTT
CASSPMTGGPNTEAFF
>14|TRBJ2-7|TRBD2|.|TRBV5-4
TGTGCCAGCAGACAGACTAGCGGGAGTTACGAGCAGTACTTC
CASRQTSGSYEQYF
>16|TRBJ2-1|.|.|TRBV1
TGCACCAGCAGATCCCCTGGCGGGAGGGCCACGGATGAGCAGTTCTTC
CTSRSPGGRATDEQFF
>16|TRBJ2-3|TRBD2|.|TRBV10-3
TGTGCCATCAGTGATGGGACTAGCGGAAAAATAGATACGCAGTATTTT
CAISDGTSGKIDTQYF
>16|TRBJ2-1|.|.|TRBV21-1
TGTGCCAGCAGCTCAATTCCGGGACAGGGGAACAATGAGCAGTTCTTC
CASSSIPGQGNNEQFF
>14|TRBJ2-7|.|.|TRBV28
TGTGCCAGCAGTTTCCACAGGGTGACCTACGAGCAGTACTTC
CASSFHRVTYEQYF
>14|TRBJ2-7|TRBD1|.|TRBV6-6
TGTGCCAGCAGTCCCGGGACAGGGGGCGCCGAGCAGTACTTC
CASSPGTGGAEQYF
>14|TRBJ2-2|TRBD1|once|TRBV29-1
TGCAGCGTTGCGAGGGACAGGGGAGCAGGGGAGCTGTTTTTT
CSVARDRGAGELFF
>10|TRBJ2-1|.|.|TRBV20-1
TGCAGTGGCTGGGAGAATGAGCAGTTCTTC
CSGWENEQFF
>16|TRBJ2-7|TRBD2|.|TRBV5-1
TGCGCCAGCAGCCCGCAAGCGGTACTAGCGGGCAACGAGCAGTACTTC
CASSPQAVLAGNEQYF
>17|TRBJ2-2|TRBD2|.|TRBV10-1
TGCGCCAGCAGGGGGGGACTAGCGGGAGAGTCCACCGGGGAGCTGTTTTTT
CASRGGLAGESTGELFF
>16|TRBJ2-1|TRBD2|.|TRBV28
TGTGCCAGCAGGAAAAGAAGCGGGAGCTCCTACAATGAGCAGTTCTTC
CASRKRSGSSYNEQFF
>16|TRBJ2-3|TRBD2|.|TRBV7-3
TGTGCCAGCAGCCTCGGGACTAGCCGCTACACAGATACGCAGTATTTT
CASSLGTSRYTDTQYF
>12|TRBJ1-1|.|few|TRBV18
TGTGCCAGCTCCCCCGTGGAGGGAGAAACTTTCTTT
CASSPVEGETFF
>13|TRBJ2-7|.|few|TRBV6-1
TGTGCCAGCAGTGAGGGCGTCCCATCCGAGCAGTACTTC
CASSEGVPSEQYF
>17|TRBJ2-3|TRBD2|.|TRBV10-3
TGTGCCATCAGTGAGTCCCGGACTAGCGGGAAGTCAGATACGCAGTATTTT
CAISESRTSGKSDTQYF
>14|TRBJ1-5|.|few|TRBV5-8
TGTGCCAGCAGTATAGAGGTTGGCAATCAGCCCCAGCATTTT
CASSIEVGNQPQHF
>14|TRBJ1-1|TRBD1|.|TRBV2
TGTGCCACCCAGGGACAGGGGGCGCGGACTGAAGCTTTCTTT
CATQGQGARTEAFF
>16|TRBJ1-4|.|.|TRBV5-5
TGTGCCAGCAGCGCCGGTCTGGGAGGACGAGGTGAAAAACTGTTTTTT
CASSAGLGGRGEKLFF